This T cell receptor beta chain was recorded in a study of T-cell reconstitution after alpha-beta-depleted transplantation in children. Researchers prepared the TCRbeta library using unique molecular identifiers, the study reports. TCRdb called the PCR reads again in MiXCR, with one record for every CDR3 protein. In the table there are fewer than 250,000 distinct CDR3 sequences, approximately 15% of which are singletons. Overall study results and limits: Surviving recipient cells, namely T cells and thymic progenitors, were the source of high day-60 TCRbeta diversity in some patients. Several hundred expanded graft clones reportedly supplied alpha-beta T cells about two months after transplant. Fresh T-cell production supplied most of the T-cell counts and diversity seen one year after transplant.

On this clonotype itself: Its antigen is currently unknown.

Germline V gene sequence: CDR1 DFQATT, CDR2 SNEGSKA (reference sequence). The CDR3 is 15 amino acids. With 3 bases clipped from V and 0 bases from J, the junction kept 7 bases outside the gene matches. The specimen was PBMCs, mostly from graft donor cells, collected 360 days after TCRalphabeta/CD19-depleted stem cell transplant. The chain joins TRBV20-1 to TRBJ2-7; TRBD2 matches at 8 bases. The source is a male patient between 2 and 9 years old who had a stem cell transplant for acute lymphoblastic leukemia, so the T cells may come from the graft donor. CDR3 sequence (DNA): TGCAGTGCTAGTGCGATAGCGGGACACTCCTACGAGCAGTACTTC. Protein product: CSASAIAGHSYEQYF.